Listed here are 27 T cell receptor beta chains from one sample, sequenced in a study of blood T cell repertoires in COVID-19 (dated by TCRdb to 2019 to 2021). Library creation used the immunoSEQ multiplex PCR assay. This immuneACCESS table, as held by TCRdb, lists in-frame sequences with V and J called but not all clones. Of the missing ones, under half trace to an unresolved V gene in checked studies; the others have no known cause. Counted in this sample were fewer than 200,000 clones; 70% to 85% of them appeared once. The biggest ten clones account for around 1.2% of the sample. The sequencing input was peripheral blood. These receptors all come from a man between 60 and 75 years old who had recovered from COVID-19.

The CDR3, as DNA: TGTGCCACGAAACTCCAGGGTGGGGCAACTAATGAAAAACTGTTTTTT. Its translation is CATKLQGGATNEKLFF. V is TRBV2 and J is TRBJ1-4; the D gene is possibly TRBD1 (5 bases). The V end lost 10 bases, the J end lost 0 bases, and 18 bases lay between the germline ends. The CDR3 is 16 residues long. CDR1 is SNHLY and CDR2 is FYNNEI in the germline V gene.

The CDR3 DNA sequence: TGTGCCAGCAGCTTAGGGACTAGCGGGGGGTGGGATACGCAGTATTTT. This codes for CASSLGTSGGWDTQYF. V gene TRBV11-2 combines with J gene TRBJ2-3, with 14 bases matching TRBD2. From germline, CDR1 is SGHAT and CDR2 FQNNGV. The trim removed 1 base at V and 6 bases at J, leaving 3 bases unmatched. The length of the CDR3 is 16 residues.

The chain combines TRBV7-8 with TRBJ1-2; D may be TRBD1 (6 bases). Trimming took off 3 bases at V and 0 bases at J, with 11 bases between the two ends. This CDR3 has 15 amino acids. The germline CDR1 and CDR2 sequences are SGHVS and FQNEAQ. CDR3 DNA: TGTGCCAGCAGCTTCGACAGGCTAGCTAACTATGGCTACACCTTC. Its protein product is CASSFDRLANYGYTF.

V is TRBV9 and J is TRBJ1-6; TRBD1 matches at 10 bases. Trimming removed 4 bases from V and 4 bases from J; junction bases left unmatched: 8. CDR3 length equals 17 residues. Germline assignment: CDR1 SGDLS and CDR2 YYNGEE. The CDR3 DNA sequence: TGTGCCAGCAGCTTGGGACAGGGGCCTCCTTATAATTCACCCCTCCACTTT. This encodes CASSLGQGPPYNSPLHF.

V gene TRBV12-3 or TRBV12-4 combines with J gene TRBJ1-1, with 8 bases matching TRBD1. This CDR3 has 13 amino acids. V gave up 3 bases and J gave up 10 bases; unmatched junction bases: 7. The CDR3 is CASSLGQGAAAFF. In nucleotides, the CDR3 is TGTGCCAGCAGTTTGGGCCAGGGGGCCGCAGCTTTCTTT.

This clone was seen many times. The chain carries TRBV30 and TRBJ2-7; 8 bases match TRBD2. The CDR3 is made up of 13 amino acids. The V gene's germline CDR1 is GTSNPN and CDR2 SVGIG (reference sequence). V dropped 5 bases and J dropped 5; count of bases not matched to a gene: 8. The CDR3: CAWARRGGDEQYF. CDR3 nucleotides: TGTGCCTGGGCACGACGGGGGGGAGACGAGCAGTACTTC.

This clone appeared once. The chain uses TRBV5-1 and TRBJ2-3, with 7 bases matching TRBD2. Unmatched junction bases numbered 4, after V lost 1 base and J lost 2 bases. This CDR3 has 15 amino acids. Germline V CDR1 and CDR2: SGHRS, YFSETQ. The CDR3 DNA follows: TGCGCCAGCAGCTTGCAAGCGGGGAACACAGATACGCAGTATTTT. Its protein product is CASSLQAGNTDTQYF.

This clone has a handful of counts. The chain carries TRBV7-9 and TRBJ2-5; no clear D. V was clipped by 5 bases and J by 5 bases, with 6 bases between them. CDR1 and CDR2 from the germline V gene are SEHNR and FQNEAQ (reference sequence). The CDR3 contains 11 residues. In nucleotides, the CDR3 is TGTGCCAGCAGCCCCCCTGAGACCCAGTACTTC. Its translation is CASSPPETQYF.

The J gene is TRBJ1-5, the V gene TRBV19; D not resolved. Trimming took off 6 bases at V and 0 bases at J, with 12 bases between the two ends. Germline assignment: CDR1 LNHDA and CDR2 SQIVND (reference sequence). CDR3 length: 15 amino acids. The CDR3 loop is CASRDTPNSNQPQHF. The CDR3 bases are TGTGCCAGTAGAGACACACCGAATAGCAATCAGCCCCAGCATTTT.

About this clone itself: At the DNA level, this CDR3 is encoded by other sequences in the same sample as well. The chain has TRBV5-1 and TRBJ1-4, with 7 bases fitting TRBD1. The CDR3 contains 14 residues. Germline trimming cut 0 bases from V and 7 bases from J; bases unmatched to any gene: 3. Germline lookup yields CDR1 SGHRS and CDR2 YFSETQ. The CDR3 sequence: CASSLGQGSEKLFF. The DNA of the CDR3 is TGCGCCAGCAGCTTGGGACAGGGCTCTGAAAAACTGTTTTTT. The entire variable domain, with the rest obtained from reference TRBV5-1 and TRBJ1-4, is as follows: KAGVTQTPRYLIKTRGQQVTLSCSPISGHRSVSWYQQTPGQGLQFLFEYFSETQRNKGNFPGRFSGRQFSNSRSEMNVSTLELGDSALYLCASSLGQGSEKLFFGSGTQLSVL.

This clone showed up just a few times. The DNA for the CDR3 is TGCGCCAGCAGCCCAGGGACACGGAACACCATATATTTT. Amino acids: CASSPGTRNTIYF. V usage is TRBV5-1 and J usage is TRBJ1-3; maybe TRBD1 (6 bases). CDR1 and CDR2 from the germline V gene are SGHRS and YFSETQ. V gave up 4 bases and J gave up 7 bases, with 12 bases separating them. The CDR3 is made up of 13 amino acids. Full variable domain (remainder filled in from reference TRBV5-1 and TRBJ1-3): KAGVTQTPRYLIKTRGQQVTLSCSPISGHRSVSWYQQTPGQGLQFLFEYFSETQRNKGNFPGRFSGRQFSNSRSEMNVSTLELGDSALYLCASSPGTRNTIYFGEGSWLTVV.

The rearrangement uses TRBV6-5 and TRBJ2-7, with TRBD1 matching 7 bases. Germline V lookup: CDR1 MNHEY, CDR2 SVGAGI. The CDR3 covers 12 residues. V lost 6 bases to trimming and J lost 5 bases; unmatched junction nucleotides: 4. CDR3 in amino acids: CASRTGFHEQYF. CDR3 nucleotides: TGTGCCAGCAGGACAGGGTTCCACGAGCAGTACTTC.

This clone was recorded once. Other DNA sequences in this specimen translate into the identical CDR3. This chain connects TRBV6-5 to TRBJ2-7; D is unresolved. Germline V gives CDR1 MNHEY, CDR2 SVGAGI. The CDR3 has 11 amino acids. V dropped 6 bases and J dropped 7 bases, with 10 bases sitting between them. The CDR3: CASSPGGEQYF. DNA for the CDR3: TGTGCCAGCAGCCCGGGTGGTGAGCAGTACTTC.

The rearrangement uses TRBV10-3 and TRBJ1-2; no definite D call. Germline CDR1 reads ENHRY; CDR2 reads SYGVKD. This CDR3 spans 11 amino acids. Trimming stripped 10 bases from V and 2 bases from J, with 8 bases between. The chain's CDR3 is CASEQNYGYTF. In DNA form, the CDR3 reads TGTGCCAGTGAACAGAACTATGGCTACACCTTC.

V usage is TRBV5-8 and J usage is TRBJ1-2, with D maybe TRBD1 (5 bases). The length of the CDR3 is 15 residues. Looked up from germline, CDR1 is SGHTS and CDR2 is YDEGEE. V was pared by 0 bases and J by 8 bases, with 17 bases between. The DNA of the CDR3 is TGTGCCAGCAGCTTGGCCGGGGTGCGGGGCCGAGGCTACACCTTC. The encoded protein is CASSLAGVRGRGYTF. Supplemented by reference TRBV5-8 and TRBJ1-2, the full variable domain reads EAGVTQSPTHLIKTRGQQATLRCSPISGHTSVYWYQQALGLGLQFLLWYDEGEERNRGNFPPRFSGRQFPNYSSELNVNALELEDSALYLCASSLAGVRGRGYTFGSGTRLTVV.

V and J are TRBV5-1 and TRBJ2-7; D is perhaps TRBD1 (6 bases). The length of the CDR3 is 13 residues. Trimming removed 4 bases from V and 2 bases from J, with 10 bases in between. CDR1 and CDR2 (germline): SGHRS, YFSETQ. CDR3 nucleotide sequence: TGCGCCAGCAGCCCGGACAGCCCCTACGAGCAGTACTTC. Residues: CASSPDSPYEQYF.

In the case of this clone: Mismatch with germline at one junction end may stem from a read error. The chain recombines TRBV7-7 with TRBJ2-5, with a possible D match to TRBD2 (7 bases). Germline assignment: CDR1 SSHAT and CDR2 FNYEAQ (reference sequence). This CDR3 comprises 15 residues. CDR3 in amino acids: CASSWGGAPQETQYF. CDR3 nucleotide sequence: TGTGCTAGCAGTTGGGGGGGGGCGCCCCAAGAGACCCAGTACTTC.

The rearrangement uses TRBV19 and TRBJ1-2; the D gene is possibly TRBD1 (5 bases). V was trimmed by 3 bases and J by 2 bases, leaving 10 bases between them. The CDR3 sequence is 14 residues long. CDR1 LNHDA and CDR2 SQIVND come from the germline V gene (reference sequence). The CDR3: CASSIGQINYGYTF. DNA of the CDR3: TGTGCCAGTAGTATTGGACAAATCAACTATGGCTACACCTTC.

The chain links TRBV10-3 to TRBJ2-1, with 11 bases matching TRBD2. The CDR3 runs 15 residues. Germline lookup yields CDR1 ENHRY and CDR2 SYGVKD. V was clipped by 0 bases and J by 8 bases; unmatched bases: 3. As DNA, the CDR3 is TGTGCCATCAGTGAGTCGAAGACTAGCGGGGATGAGCAGTTCTTC. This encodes CAISESKTSGDEQFF.

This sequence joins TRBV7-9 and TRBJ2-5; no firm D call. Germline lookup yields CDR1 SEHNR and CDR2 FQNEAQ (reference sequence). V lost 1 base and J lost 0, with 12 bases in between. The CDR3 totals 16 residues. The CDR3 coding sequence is TGTGCCAGCAGCTTAGGTCCAGTTCCGTACCAAGAGACCCAGTACTTC. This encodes CASSLGPVPYQETQYF.

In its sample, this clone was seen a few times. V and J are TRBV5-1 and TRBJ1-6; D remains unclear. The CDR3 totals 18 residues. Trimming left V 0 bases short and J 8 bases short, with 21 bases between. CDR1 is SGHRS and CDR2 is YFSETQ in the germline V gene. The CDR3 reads CASSLAPAIPSDYSPLHF. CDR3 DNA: TGCGCCAGCAGCTTGGCCCCCGCAATCCCCAGTGATTATTCACCCCTCCACTTT.

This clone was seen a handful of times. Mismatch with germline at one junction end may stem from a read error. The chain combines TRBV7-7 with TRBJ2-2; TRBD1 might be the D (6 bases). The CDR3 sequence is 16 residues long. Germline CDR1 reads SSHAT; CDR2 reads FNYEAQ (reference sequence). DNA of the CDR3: TGTGCTAGCAGCCCATCCGGGACAATGTACACCGGGGAGCTGTTTTTT. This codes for CASSPSGTMYTGELFF.

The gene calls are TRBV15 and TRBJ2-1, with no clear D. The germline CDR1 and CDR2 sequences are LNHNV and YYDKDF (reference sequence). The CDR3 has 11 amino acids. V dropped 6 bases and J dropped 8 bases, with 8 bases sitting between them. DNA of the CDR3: TGTGCCACCAGGACTGGATATGAGCAGTTCTTC. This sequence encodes CATRTGYEQFF.

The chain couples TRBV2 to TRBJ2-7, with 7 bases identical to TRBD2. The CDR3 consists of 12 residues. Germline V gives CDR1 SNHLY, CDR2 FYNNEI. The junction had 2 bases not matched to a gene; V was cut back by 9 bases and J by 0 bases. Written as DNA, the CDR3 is TGTGCCAGTCAGCGGGACTCCTACGAGCAGTACTTC. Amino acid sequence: CASQRDSYEQYF.

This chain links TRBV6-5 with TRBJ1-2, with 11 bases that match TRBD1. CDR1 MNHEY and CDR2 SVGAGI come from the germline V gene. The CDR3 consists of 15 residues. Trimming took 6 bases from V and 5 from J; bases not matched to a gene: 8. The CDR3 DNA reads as TGTGCCAGCAGAATCCCGGGACAGGGGGGGTATGGCTACACCTTC. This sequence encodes CASRIPGQGGYGYTF.

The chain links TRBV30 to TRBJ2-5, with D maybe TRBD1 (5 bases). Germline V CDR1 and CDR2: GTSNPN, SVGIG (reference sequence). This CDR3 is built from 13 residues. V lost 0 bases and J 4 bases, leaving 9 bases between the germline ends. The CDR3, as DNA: TGTGCCTGGAGTGTATCAGGGTTAGAGACCCAGTACTTC. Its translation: CAWSVSGLETQYF.

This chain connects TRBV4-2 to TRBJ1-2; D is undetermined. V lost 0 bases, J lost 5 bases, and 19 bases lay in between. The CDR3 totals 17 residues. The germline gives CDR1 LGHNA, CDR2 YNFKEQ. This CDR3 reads CASSQELRNSVDYGYTF. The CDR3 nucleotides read TGTGCCAGCAGCCAAGAGTTACGAAACAGTGTGGATTATGGCTACACCTTC.